This T cell receptor beta chain is drawn from a study of blood T cell repertoires in COVID-19. For the study at large: The cDNA or gDNA used as material had been derived from T cells, B-cell-depleted T cells, or PBMCs.

Authors' processing steps: Nucleated cell number was recorded as an estimate derived from reference gene primer amplification. TCRdb keeps only in-frame clones here, not all; method: immunoSEQ multiplex PCR. V, J and clone size are taken as reported in that table, and D and trimming were inferred from the DNA itself. The repertoire has a few hundred thousand clones, 89% of them found once; the top ten carry about 4.6%. The source is a woman in her forties who had recovered from COVID-19. The sequenced material came from peripheral blood.

The CDR3 loop reads CAIEDETVYGYTF. The CDR3 nucleotides read TGTGCCATCGAGGATGAGACGGTCTATGGCTACACCTTC. This chain uses TRBV10-3 with TRBJ1-2, with D hard to call. V lost 8 bases, J lost 4 bases, and 14 bases lay in between. The CDR3 extends over 13 amino acids. Germline-derived CDR1 and CDR2 are ENHRY and SYGVKD.